The clone carrying this TCR beta chain has only a few counts. Produced via immunoSEQ multiplex PCR; TCRdb's table is partial and in-frame only. The data show around 250,000 clones, 70% to 90% seen once. The data stem from a study of blood T cell repertoires in COVID-19. This receptor was obtained from a woman between 50 and 59 years old who had recovered from COVID-19. Sequenced input: PBMCs or T cells enriched from blood (not recorded which).

The CDR3 nucleotides read TGCGCCAGCAGCGAAGGGACATCACTACCGGGTGGCTACACCTTC. This sequence encodes CASSEGTSLPGGYTF. This chain links TRBV5-1 with TRBJ1-2; tentative D call: TRBD1 (6 bases). This CDR3 contains 15 residues. The V end lost 4 bases, the J end lost 7 bases, and 20 bases lay between the germline ends. CDR1 and CDR2 from the germline V gene are SGHRS and YFSETQ.